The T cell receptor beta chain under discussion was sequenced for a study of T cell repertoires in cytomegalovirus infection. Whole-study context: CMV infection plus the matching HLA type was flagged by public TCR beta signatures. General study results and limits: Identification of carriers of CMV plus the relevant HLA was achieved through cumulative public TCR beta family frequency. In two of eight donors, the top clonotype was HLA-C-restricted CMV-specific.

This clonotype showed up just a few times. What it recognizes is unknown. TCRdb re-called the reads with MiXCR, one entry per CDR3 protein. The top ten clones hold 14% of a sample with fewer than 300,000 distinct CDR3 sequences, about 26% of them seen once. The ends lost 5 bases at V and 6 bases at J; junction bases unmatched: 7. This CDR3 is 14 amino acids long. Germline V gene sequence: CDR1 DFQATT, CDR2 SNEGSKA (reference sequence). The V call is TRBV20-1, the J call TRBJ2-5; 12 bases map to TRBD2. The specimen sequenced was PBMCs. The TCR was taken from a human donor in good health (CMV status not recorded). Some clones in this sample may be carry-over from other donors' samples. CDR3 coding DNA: TGCAGTGCTCGAAGGACTAGCGGGATCCAGACCCAGTACTTC. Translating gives CSARRTSGIQTQYF.